This paragraph reports one T cell receptor beta chain. From blood CD8+ and CD4+ T cells, TCR beta sequences were generated. The multiple sclerosis control cohort comprised treatment-naive individuals presenting with stable or active relapsing-remitting disease. The TEMRA cells underwent FACS enrichment, while the CD8+ and CD4+ T cells underwent negative isolation. This specimen comes from a study of CD8 T cells in Susac syndrome. Random-hexamer reverse transcription was applied to roughly 0.5 to 1 ug RNA. The TCR beta CDR3 was amplified by immunoSEQ multiplex PCR across 54 Vbeta, 13 Jbeta. From the immunoSEQ multiplex PCR reads, TCRdb called clonotypes with MiXCR, one entry per CDR3 protein. Seen here are roughly 67,000 distinct CDR3 sequences, about 95% observed once, and the top ten hold roughly 0.42%. Germline V gives CDR1 SGDLS, CDR2 YYNGEE. CDR3 length equals 13 residues. V lost 3 bases to trimming and J lost 0 bases, with 7 bases between them.

Input material: CD8+ T cells from PBMCs. This chain joins TRBV9 and TRBJ2-7; no reliable D call. The sequence was collected from a human donor with multiple sclerosis. CDR3 region: CASSARSSYEQYF. The CDR3 DNA reads as TGTGCCAGCAGCGCCCGAAGCTCCTACGAGCAGTACTTC.